Reported below is one T cell receptor beta chain. As yet, its antigen is unknown. This entry comes from a study of cytotoxic CD8 clonotypes in ibrutinib-treated CLL. Study at large: Mean per-sample yields comprised around 250,000 productive templates and tens of thousands of productive rearrangements. Study-level points and caveats: Under treatment, the uncommon public clonotypes either contracted or remained stable.

Profiled with immunoSEQ multiplex PCR; TCRdb holds only in-frame clones, not every one. The table shows roughly 250,000 clones, with 70% occurring only once. The germline gives CDR1 LNHDA, CDR2 SQIVND (reference sequence). This CDR3 contains 15 residues. V dropped 1 base and J dropped 5; count of bases not matched to a gene: 5. The chain links TRBV19 to TRBJ1-1; 9 bases map to TRBD1. The TCR was taken from a human donor with chronic lymphocytic leukemia. This material consisted of PBMCs, taken after 24 months of ibrutinib treatment. This CDR3 is CASSIGGQGWTEAFF. CDR3 nucleotide sequence: TGTGCCAGTAGTATAGGGGGACAGGGCTGGACTGAAGCTTTCTTT.